Listed here are 32 T cell receptor beta chains from one sample, sequenced in a study of OX40 agonist ivuxolimab in advanced cancers. Sequenced by immunoSEQ multiplex PCR; TCRdb stores in-frame clones only, minus some. The sample includes 45,000 to 60,000 clones, roughly 90% of them seen just once. Sequenced material: CD4+ or CD8+ T cells sorted from blood, taken in a trial of the OX40 agonist ivuxolimab. The receptors here all came from an adult with an advanced solid tumor such as melanoma, head and neck, liver or kidney cancer.

The rearrangement joins TRBV5-1 to TRBJ1-2; no reliable D call. Germline V lookup: CDR1 SGHRS, CDR2 YFSETQ. The CDR3 runs to 14 residues. The V and J ends lost 0 bases and 3 bases respectively, with 9 bases between them. The CDR3 coding sequence is TGCGCCAGCAGCTTGGGGCAAACGGACTATGGCTACACCTTC. It yields the protein CASSLGQTDYGYTF. The full variable domain, completed using reference TRBV5-1 and TRBJ1-2, is KAGVTQTPRYLIKTRGQQVTLSCSPISGHRSVSWYQQTPGQGLQFLFEYFSETQRNKGNFPGRFSGRQFSNSRSEMNVSTLELGDSALYLCASSLGQTDYGYTFGSGTRLTVV.

J is TRBJ2-7 and V is TRBV5-4; 9 bases fit TRBD2. This CDR3 has 14 amino acids. With V trimmed by 2 bases and J by 1 base, 1 base remained unmatched. Germline V gene sequence: CDR1 SGHNT, CDR2 YYREEE (reference sequence). CDR3 protein: CASSLLAGSYEQYF. Written as DNA, the CDR3 is TGTGCCAGCAGCTTACTAGCGGGTTCCTACGAGCAGTACTTC.

CDR3 sequence (DNA): TGTGCCAGCAGCAGTCCGGGACAGGCCGAGCAGTACTTC. It codes for CASSSPGQAEQYF. The rearrangement uses TRBV6-4 and TRBJ2-7; TRBD1 agrees at 8 bases. The trim removed 6 bases at V and 6 bases at J, leaving 7 bases unmatched. There are 13 residues in the CDR3. CDR1 and CDR2 from the germline V gene are MRHNA and SNTAGT.

V usage is TRBV18 and J usage is TRBJ2-7; no definite D call. Germline values: CDR1 KGHSH, CDR2 LQKENI. The CDR3 is 16 residues long. Trimming stripped 6 bases from V and 3 bases from J, with 21 bases between. The CDR3: CASSPRNWEKVYEQYF. The CDR3 nucleotides read TGTGCCAGCTCTCCCCGGAACTGGGAAAAAGTCTACGAGCAGTACTTC.

Regarding this clone: At one end the junction does not follow the germline gene, possibly because of a read error. V is TRBV30 and J is TRBJ2-7; D is ambiguous. Looked up from germline, CDR1 is GTSNPN and CDR2 is SVGIG (reference sequence). This CDR3 contains 11 residues. The DNA for the CDR3 is TGTGCCTGGAGTGTAAACGTCGTTCTATCATTC. Residues: CAWSVNVVLSF.

The chain is built from TRBV9 and TRBJ1-4; D perhaps matches TRBD1 (5 bases). Between the trimmed V and J ends, which lost 0 bases and 7 bases, there was a span of 22 bases. CDR1 SGDLS and CDR2 YYNGEE come from the germline V gene. CDR3 length: 18 residues. CDR3 sequence: CASSVGFGRQGAGEKLFF. DNA for the CDR3: TGTGCCAGCAGCGTAGGTTTCGGTCGGCAGGGAGCAGGTGAAAAACTGTTTTTT.

About this clone: This CDR3 is also generated by other DNA sequences in the sample. This chain joins TRBV9 and TRBJ1-3; D remains ambiguous. Trimming cost V 2 bases and J 4 bases, with 13 bases left between them. This CDR3 comprises 15 residues. Germline values: CDR1 SGDLS, CDR2 YYNGEE. CDR3 nucleotide sequence: TGTGCCAGCAGCGTGGCACAGCGAGGCGGAAACACCATATATTTT. Its translation: CASSVAQRGGNTIYF.

This chain links TRBV9 with TRBJ1-4; TRBD1 might be the D (5 bases). The V gene lost 0 bases and the J gene lost 3 bases, with 9 bases spanning the gap. CDR1 is SGDLS and CDR2 is YYNGEE in the germline V gene. The CDR3 runs 15 residues. Here the CDR3 DNA reads TGTGCCAGCAGCGTAGGGGGGTGGGCTAATGAAAAACTGTTTTTT. Translating gives CASSVGGWANEKLFF.

This CDR3 reads CASSLVLDGELFF. DNA of the CDR3: TGTGCCAGCAGTTTGGTTCTTGACGGGGAGCTGTTTTTT. The chain combines TRBV6-1 with TRBJ2-2; D remains unclear. Trimming removed 5 bases from V and 7 bases from J, with 11 bases in between. The CDR3 covers 13 residues. Germline CDR1 reads MNHNS; CDR2 reads SASEGT.

The chain couples TRBV10-3 to TRBJ2-1; D is unresolved. The V and J ends lost 6 bases and 5 bases respectively, with 11 bases between them. Germline V gives CDR1 ENHRY, CDR2 SYGVKD. The CDR3 has 13 residues. This CDR3 is CAISSPYNNEQFF. As DNA, the CDR3 is TGTGCCATCAGCTCGCCTTATAACAATGAGCAGTTCTTC.

This chain joins TRBV20-1 and TRBJ2-3; no clear D. This CDR3 has 11 residues. Trimming left V 7 bases short and J 6 bases short, with 11 bases between. The germline V gene encodes CDR1 DFQATT and CDR2 SNEGSKA (reference sequence). CDR3 protein: CSGAAQDTQYF. The CDR3 DNA reads TGCAGTGGCGCTGCCCAGGATACGCAGTATTTT.

This sequence joins TRBV28 and TRBJ2-7; 10 bases agree with TRBD2. V lost 6 bases and J lost 1; bases outside the gene matches: 9. CDR3 length equals 16 residues. Germline V lookup: CDR1 MDHEN, CDR2 SYDVKM. CDR3 DNA sequence: TGTGCCAGCAGACTCACCGGGACTAGCGCTTCCTACGAGCAGTACTTC. As protein: CASRLTGTSASYEQYF.

The chain links TRBV9 to TRBJ2-7, with TRBD2 matching over 9 bases. Germline-derived CDR1 and CDR2 are SGDLS and YYNGEE. The junction had 3 bases not matched to a gene; V was cut back by 0 bases and J by 2 bases. CDR3 length: 15 amino acids. The CDR3, as DNA: TGTGCCAGCAGCGTAGATCCTAGCGGGACCTACGAGCAGTACTTC. Encoded protein: CASSVDPSGTYEQYF.

The gene calls are TRBV27 and TRBJ1-5; D is possibly TRBD1 (6 bases). Per germline, CDR1 MNHEY and CDR2 SMNVEV (reference sequence). The CDR3 has 15 residues. V lost 7 bases to trimming and J lost 1 base, with 14 bases between them. The CDR3 nucleotides are TGTGCCAGCATTTTTAACAGGGTAAGCAATCAGCCCCAGCATTTT. Translating gives CASIFNRVSNQPQHF.

This CDR3 is CAWSVGRLNQPQHF. Written as DNA, the CDR3 is TGTGCCTGGAGTGTAGGGCGGTTGAATCAGCCCCAGCATTTT. The V call is TRBV30, the J call TRBJ1-5; D is unclear. This CDR3 comprises 14 residues. Germline V lookup: CDR1 GTSNPN, CDR2 SVGIG (reference sequence). Trimming shortened V by 0 bases and J by 4 bases, and 10 bases separated the two germline ends. Looking up the rest from reference TRBV30 and TRBJ1-5 gives the full variable domain: SQTIHQWPATLVQPVGSPLSLECTVEGTSNPNLYWYRQAAGRGLQLLFYSVGIGQISSEVPQNLSASRPQDRQFILSSKKLLLSDSGFYLCAWSVGRLNQPQHFGDGTRLSIL.

The chain is built from TRBV5-1 and TRBJ1-2; D is uncertain. Germline values: CDR1 SGHRS, CDR2 YFSETQ. This CDR3 has 14 residues. Trimming took 0 bases from V and 7 from J, leaving 13 bases between them. The CDR3 coding sequence is TGCGCCAGCAGCTTGGCCCAAGGTGAAAGTGGCTACACCTTC. Its translation: CASSLAQGESGYTF. The variable domain in full, completed from reference TRBV5-1 and TRBJ1-2, reads KAGVTQTPRYLIKTRGQQVTLSCSPISGHRSVSWYQQTPGQGLQFLFEYFSETQRNKGNFPGRFSGRQFSNSRSEMNVSTLELGDSALYLCASSLAQGESGYTFGSGTRLTVV.

This sequence joins TRBV30 and TRBJ1-5; possibly TRBD1 for D (5 bases). Germline assignment: CDR1 GTSNPN and CDR2 SVGIG (reference sequence). The CDR3 covers 15 residues. V was cut by 2 bases and J by 3 bases, with 14 bases left in between. CDR3 sequence reads: CAWSTVGRNNQPQHF. The CDR3 bases are TGTGCCTGGAGTACAGTGGGGCGGAACAATCAGCCCCAGCATTTT.

The chain uses TRBV5-6 and TRBJ1-2; 7 positions agree with TRBD1. J lost 0 bases, V lost 0 bases, and 2 bases had no gene match. The CDR3 has 15 amino acids. Germline V CDR1 and CDR2: SGHDT, YYEEEE. The CDR3 nucleotides read TGTGCCAGCAGCTTGGGACAGGGTACTAACTATGGCTACACCTTC. Protein product: CASSLGQGTNYGYTF.

The gene calls are TRBV18 and TRBJ2-3; the D gene is possibly TRBD1 (5 bases). V was trimmed by 3 bases and J by 0 bases, leaving 16 bases between them. There are 17 residues in the CDR3. Germline loops: CDR1 KGHSH, CDR2 LQKENI. For the CDR3, the DNA is TGTGCCAGCTCACCCCTCCTCGACAGCAGTAGCACAGATACGCAGTATTTT. Protein: CASSPLLDSSSTDTQYF.

The J gene is TRBJ1-2, the V gene TRBV18; no firm D call. CDR3 size: 15 residues. Germline V gene sequence: CDR1 KGHSH, CDR2 LQKENI. Trimming took off 0 bases at V and 2 bases at J, with 10 bases between the two ends. The CDR3 loop is CASSPPGSYNYGYTF. CDR3 sequence (DNA): TGTGCCAGCTCACCACCGGGCAGCTACAACTATGGCTACACCTTC.

The chain links TRBV19 to TRBJ2-7; TRBD2 matches at 15 bases. The CDR3 spans 16 residues. Trimming at V came to 5 bases and at J to 4 bases, leaving 6 bases not matched to a gene. The germline gives CDR1 LNHDA, CDR2 SQIVND (reference sequence). The CDR3 nucleotides read TGTGCCAGTAGTGCGCCGGGACTAGCGGGGGGATACGAGCAGTACTTC. Amino acids: CASSAPGLAGGYEQYF.

The chain links TRBV9 to TRBJ1-1; no firm D call. V gave up 1 base and J gave up 4 bases, with 8 bases separating them. The CDR3 has 13 residues. Germline V gives CDR1 SGDLS, CDR2 YYNGEE. The CDR3 spells CASSVNWGTEAFF. CDR3 sequence (DNA): TGTGCCAGCAGCGTAAATTGGGGCACTGAAGCTTTCTTT.

The gene calls are TRBV6-5 and TRBJ1-2, with a possible D match to TRBD1 (5 bases). CDR3 length: 14 amino acids. Trimming left V 0 bases short and J 5 bases short, with 10 bases between. CDR1 and CDR2 (germline): MNHEY, SVGAGI. CDR3 coding DNA: TGTGCCAGCAGTTACTCTGGCAGGGAGTATGGCTACACCTTC. Amino acids: CASSYSGREYGYTF.

This rearrangement joins TRBV5-1 to TRBJ2-7; possible D gene TRBD1, 6 bases. CDR1 and CDR2 from the germline V gene are SGHRS and YFSETQ. This CDR3 has 14 residues. The V end lost 1 base, the J end lost 7 bases, and 15 bases lay between the germline ends. The CDR3 reads CASSLNRATGEQYF. The CDR3 DNA follows: TGCGCCAGCAGCTTGAACAGGGCGACGGGGGAGCAGTACTTC.

The V and J genes are TRBV6-5 and TRBJ1-4; the D gene is possibly TRBD1 (5 bases). CDR1 MNHEY and CDR2 SVGAGI come from the germline V gene. The V and J ends lost 6 bases and 0 bases respectively, with 8 bases between them. The CDR3 length is 14 residues. The CDR3 coding sequence is TGTGCCAGCAGCGACAGTTCAACTAATGAAAAACTGTTTTTT. Translation: CASSDSSTNEKLFF.

The chain links TRBV5-1 to TRBJ2-3; D may be TRBD1 (5 bases). Trimming removed 2 bases from V and 2 bases from J, with 12 bases in between. The CDR3 runs 15 residues. Germline assignment: CDR1 SGHRS and CDR2 YFSETQ. The CDR3 DNA reads as TGCGCCAGCAGCTTTGGGGCAGGGTACACAGATACGCAGTATTTT. As protein: CASSFGAGYTDTQYF.

The V gene is TRBV18, the J gene TRBJ1-2; D not certain. Deletions cut 2 bases from V and 2 bases from J, with 6 bases between. This CDR3 has 13 residues. The V gene's germline CDR1 is KGHSH and CDR2 LQKENI. CDR3 sequence reads: CASSPERNYGYTF. In DNA, the CDR3 is TGTGCCAGCTCACCAGAAAGGAACTATGGCTACACCTTC.

The rearrangement links TRBV6-6 to TRBJ1-1, with 7 bases matching TRBD1. The CDR3 length is 14 residues. The germline gives CDR1 MNHNY, CDR2 SVGAGI (reference sequence). V lost 2 bases to trimming and J lost 9 bases; unmatched junction nucleotides: 9. CDR3 coding DNA: TGTGCCAGCAGTTACGAAGGACAGGAACGCAAAGCTTTCTTT. Protein product: CASSYEGQERKAFF.

This clone appeared a single time. The chain carries TRBV10-1 and TRBJ2-3; 8 nucleotides match TRBD1. V shed 2 bases, J shed 3 bases, and the junction held 1 base outside the gene matches. Looked up from germline, CDR1 is WNHNN and CDR2 is SYGVQD (reference sequence). The CDR3 loop spans 14 amino acids. CDR3 sequence (DNA): TGCGCCAGCAGTGAGGGACAGGGAACAGATACGCAGTATTTT. Its translation: CASSEGQGTDTQYF.

The CDR3 DNA sequence: TGTGCCAGCAGCCCGGGACAGCTTAACTACGAGCAGTACTTC. It specifies CASSPGQLNYEQYF. The chain has TRBV11-2 and TRBJ2-7, with 7 bases fitting TRBD1. V trimming: 5 bases; J trimming: 3 bases; junction bases outside the gene matches: 7. The CDR3 covers 14 residues. Germline V gene sequence: CDR1 SGHAT, CDR2 FQNNGV.

The chain combines TRBV18 with TRBJ2-5; possible D gene TRBD1, 5 bases. Germline V gene sequence: CDR1 KGHSH, CDR2 LQKENI. V was cut by 2 bases and J by 0 bases, with 10 bases left in between. The length of the CDR3 is 15 residues. CDR3 loop: CASSPSDSNQETQYF. CDR3 nucleotide sequence: TGTGCCAGCTCACCAAGCGACAGCAACCAAGAGACCCAGTACTTC.

This chain uses TRBV2 with TRBJ1-4; no definite D call. Trimming pared 4 bases from V and 0 bases from J, leaving 6 bases between. Germline V gene lookup returns CDR1 SNHLY and CDR2 FYNNEI. This CDR3 spans 14 amino acids. For the CDR3, the DNA is TGTGCCAGCAGTGGGGTCTCAACTAATGAAAAACTGTTTTTT. Translated: CASSGVSTNEKLFF.